The T cell receptor beta chain under discussion was sequenced for a study of T cells in women clearing cervical HPV infection. Genomic DNA, averaging about 1,300 ng per sample, yielded TCR beta CDR3 via immunoSEQ. TCRdb keeps only in-frame clones here, not all; method: immunoSEQ multiplex PCR. The sample table sets out around 25,000 clones. General study results and limits: Controls had more TRBV6-7 (0.16%) than cases (0.11%).

With regard to this clone: Its specificity is not known. The CDR3 end lies 3 residues beyond the end of the read and is filled in from the germline J gene.

CDR3 size: 13 residues. Germline values: CDR1 LNHDA, CDR2 SQIVND (reference sequence). Trimming pared 7 bases from V and 0 bases from J, leaving 9 bases between. The chain links TRBV19 to TRBJ1-2; D is undetermined. This receptor was obtained from a woman aged 18 to 69 with a cervical HPV16 infection that either progressed to CIN3+ or cleared (not recorded which). The sample comprised blood buffy coat. The CDR3 loop reads CASKAGTNYGYTF. The part of the CDR3 DNA that was read is TGTGCCAGTAAGGCAGGAACTAACTATGGC.